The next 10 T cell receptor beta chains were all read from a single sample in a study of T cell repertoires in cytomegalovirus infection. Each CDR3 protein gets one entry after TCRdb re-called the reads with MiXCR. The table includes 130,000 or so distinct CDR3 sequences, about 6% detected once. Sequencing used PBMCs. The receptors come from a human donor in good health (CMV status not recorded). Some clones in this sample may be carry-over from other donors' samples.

The CDR3 nucleotides read TGTGCCAGCAGGAAAGGAGGTACCCAGTACTTC. Its protein product is CASRKGGTQYF. The chain joins TRBV11-2 to TRBJ2-5; tentatively, D is TRBD2 (5 bases). The CDR3 consists of 11 residues. The V end lost 6 bases, the J end lost 8 bases, and 10 bases lay between the germline ends. From germline, CDR1 is SGHAT and CDR2 FQNNGV.

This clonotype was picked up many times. This CDR3 is CASSLVRETSYGYTF. CDR3 DNA sequence: TGTGCCAGCAGCTTAGTAAGGGAGACGAGCTATGGCTACACCTTC. This chain links TRBV7-9 with TRBJ1-2; D unresolved. Trimming shortened V by 1 base and J by 4 bases, and 13 bases separated the two germline ends. Germline CDR1 and CDR2: SEHNR and FQNEAQ (reference sequence). This CDR3 is 15 amino acids long.

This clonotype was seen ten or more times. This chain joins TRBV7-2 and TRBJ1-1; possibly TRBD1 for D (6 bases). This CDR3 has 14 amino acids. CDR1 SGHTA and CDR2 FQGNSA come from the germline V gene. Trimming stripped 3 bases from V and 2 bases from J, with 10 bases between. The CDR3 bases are TGTGCCAGCAGCTTGACGGGACATAACACTGAAGCTTTCTTT. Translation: CASSLTGHNTEAFF.

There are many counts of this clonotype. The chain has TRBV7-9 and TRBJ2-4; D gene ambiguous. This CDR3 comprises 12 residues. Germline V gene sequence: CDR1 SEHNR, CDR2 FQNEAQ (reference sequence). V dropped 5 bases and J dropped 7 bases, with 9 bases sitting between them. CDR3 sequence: CASSPPGNIQYF. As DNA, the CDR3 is TGTGCCAGCAGCCCCCCGGGCAACATTCAGTACTTC.

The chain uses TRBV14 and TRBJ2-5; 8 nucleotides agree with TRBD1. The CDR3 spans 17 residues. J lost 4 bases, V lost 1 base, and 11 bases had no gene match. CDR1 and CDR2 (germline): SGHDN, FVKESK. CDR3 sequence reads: CASSQGNRGTFGETQYF. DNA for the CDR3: TGTGCCAGCAGCCAAGGCAACAGGGGGACTTTCGGAGAGACCCAGTACTTC.

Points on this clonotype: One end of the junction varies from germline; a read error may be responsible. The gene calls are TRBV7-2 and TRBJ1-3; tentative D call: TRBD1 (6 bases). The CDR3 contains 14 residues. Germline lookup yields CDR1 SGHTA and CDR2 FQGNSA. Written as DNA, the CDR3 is TGTGCCAACAGCTTAGGGGGGGCTGGAAACACCATATATTTT. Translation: CANSLGGAGNTIYF. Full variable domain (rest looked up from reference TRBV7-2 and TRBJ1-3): GAGVSQSPSNKVTEKGKDVELRCDPISGHTALYWYRQSLGQGLEFLIYFQGNSAPDKSGLPSDRFSAERTGGSVSTLTIQRTQQEDSAVYLCANSLGGAGNTIYFGEGSWLTVV.

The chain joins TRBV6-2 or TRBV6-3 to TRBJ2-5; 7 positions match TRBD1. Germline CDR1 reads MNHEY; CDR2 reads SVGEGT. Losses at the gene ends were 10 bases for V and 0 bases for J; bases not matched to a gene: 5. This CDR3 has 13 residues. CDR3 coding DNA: TGTGCCACAGGGGGAATGTACCAAGAGACCCAGTACTTC. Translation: CATGGMYQETQYF.

The CDR3: CASSGVAGGYNEQFF. The CDR3 region has the DNA TGTGCCAGCAGCGGAGTAGCGGGAGGTTACAATGAGCAGTTCTTC. The chain is built from TRBV7-2 and TRBJ2-1; TRBD2 aligns across 10 bases. CDR3 length: 15 amino acids. V dropped 5 bases and J dropped 4; count of bases not matched to a gene: 5. CDR1 SGHTA and CDR2 FQGNSA come from the germline V gene.

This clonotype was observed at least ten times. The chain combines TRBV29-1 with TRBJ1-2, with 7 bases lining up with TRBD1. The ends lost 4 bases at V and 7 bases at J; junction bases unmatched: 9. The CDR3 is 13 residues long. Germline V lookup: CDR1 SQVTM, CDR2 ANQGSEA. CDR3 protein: CSVGQGGDSGYTF. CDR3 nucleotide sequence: TGCAGCGTTGGCCAGGGGGGGGACTCTGGCTACACCTTC.

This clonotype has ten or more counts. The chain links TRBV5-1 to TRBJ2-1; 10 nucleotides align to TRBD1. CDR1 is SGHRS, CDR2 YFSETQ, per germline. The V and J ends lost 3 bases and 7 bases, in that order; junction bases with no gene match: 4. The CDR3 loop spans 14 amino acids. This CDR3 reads CASSSDRGVNEQFF. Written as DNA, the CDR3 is TGCGCCAGCAGCTCGGACAGGGGGGTAAATGAGCAGTTCTTC.